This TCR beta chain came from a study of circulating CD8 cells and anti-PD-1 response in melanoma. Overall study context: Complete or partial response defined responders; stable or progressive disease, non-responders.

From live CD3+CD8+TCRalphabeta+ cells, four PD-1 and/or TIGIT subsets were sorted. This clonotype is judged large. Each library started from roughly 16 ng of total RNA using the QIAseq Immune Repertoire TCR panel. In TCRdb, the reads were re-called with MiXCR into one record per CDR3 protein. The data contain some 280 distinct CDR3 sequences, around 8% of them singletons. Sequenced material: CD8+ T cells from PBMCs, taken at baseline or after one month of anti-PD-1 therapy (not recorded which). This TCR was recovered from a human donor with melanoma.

The CDR3 loop reads CSARDDTRSGNTIYF. CDR3 nucleotide sequence: TGCAGTGCTAGAGATGACACCCGCTCTGGAAACACCATATATTTT. The chain links TRBV20-1 to TRBJ1-3, with unresolved D. From germline, CDR1 is DFQATT and CDR2 SNEGSKA (reference sequence). The CDR3 is made up of 15 amino acids. Trimming took 0 bases from V and 0 from J, leaving 9 bases between them.